This TCR beta chain was recorded in a study of vaccination and CD4 T cells after COVID-19. Findings of the study overall: Vaccine-specific clones numbering 304 of 307 showed spike mono-reactivity in convalescent patients.

Cultured CD4+ T cells had their DNA profiled by the Oncomine TCR Beta short-read assay. One entry per CDR3 protein results from TCRdb running MiXCR on the PCR reads. The table includes 20,000 or so distinct CDR3 sequences, roughly 70% detected once. On this clonotype: Its specificity is not known.

As to treatment: roughly 10-day PBMC culture with coronavirus spike peptide pools or control peptides (ViraFEST assay). Germline V gene data show CDR1 as MNHNS and CDR2 as SASEGT. This CDR3 region has 15 residues. Trimming removed 8 bases from V and 1 base from J; junction bases left unmatched: 8. This clonotype was sampled from a human donor who had recovered from COVID-19. The material sequenced was CD4+ T cells from blood, cultured in vitro. The chain recombines TRBV6-1 with TRBJ1-1, with 9 positions matching TRBD1. CDR3 bases: TGTGCCAGCGGACTTACAGGGGGCGCGAACACTGAAGCTTTCTTT. Amino acids: CASGLTGGANTEAFF.